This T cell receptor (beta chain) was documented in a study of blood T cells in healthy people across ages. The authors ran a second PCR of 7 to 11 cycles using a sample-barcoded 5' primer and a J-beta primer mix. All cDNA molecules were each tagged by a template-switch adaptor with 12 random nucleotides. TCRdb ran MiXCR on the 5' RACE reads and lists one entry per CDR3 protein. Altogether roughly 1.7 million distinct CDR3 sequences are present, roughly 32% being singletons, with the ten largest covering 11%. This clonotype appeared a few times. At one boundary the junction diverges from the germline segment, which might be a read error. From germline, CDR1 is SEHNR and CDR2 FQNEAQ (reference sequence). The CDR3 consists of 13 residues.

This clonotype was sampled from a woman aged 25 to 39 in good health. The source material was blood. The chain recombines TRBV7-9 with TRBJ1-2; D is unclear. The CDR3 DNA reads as TGTGCCAGTAGCTTGGAGTTACCGGATGGCTACACCTTC. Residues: CASSLELPDGYTF.